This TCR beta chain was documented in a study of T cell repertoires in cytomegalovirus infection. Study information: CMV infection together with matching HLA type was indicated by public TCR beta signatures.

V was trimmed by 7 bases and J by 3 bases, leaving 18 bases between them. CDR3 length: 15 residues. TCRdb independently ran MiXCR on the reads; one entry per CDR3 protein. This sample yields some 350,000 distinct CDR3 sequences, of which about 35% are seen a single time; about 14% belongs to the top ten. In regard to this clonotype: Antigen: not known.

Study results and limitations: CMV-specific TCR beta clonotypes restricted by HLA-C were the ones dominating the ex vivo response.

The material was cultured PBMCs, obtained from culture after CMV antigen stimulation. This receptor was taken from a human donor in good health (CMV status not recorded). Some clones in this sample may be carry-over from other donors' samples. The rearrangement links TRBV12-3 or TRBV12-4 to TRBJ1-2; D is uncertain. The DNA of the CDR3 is TGTGCCAGCACTACTTACAAGGAGGCAGACTATGGCTACACCTTC. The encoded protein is CASTTYKEADYGYTF.